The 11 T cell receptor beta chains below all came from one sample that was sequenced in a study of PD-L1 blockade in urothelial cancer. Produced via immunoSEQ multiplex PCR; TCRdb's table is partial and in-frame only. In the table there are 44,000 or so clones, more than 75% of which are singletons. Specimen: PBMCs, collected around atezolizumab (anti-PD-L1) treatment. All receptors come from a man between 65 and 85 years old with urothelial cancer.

The CDR3 DNA reads TGTGCCAGCAGCGTAGTTGTTAGCGGGGGTCACAATGAGCAGTTCTTC. It specifies CASSVVVSGGHNEQFF. V and J are TRBV9 and TRBJ2-1; TRBD2 matches at 9 bases. CDR3 length: 16 amino acids. V was clipped by 0 bases and J by 5 bases; unmatched bases: 6. Germline CDR1 and CDR2: SGDLS and YYNGEE.

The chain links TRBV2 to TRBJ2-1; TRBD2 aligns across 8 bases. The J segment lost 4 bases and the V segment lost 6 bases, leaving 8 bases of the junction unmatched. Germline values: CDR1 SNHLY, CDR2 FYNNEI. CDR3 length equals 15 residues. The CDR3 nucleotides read TGTGCCAGCAGCGGGGCGGGGGGAAGTTACAATGAGCAGTTCTTC. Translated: CASSGAGGSYNEQFF.

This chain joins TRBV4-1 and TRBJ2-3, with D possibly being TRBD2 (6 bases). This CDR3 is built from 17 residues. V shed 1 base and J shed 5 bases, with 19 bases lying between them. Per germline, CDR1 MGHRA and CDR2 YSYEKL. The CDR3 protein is CASSQGGGGGSGDTQYF. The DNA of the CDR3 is TGCGCCAGCAGCCAAGGGGGAGGTGGAGGGTCGGGAGATACGCAGTATTTT.

The CDR3, as DNA: TGCAGCGTCGGCCGGGGGGCAGCTCGTATGAACACTGAAGCTTTCTTT. It translates to CSVGRGAARMNTEAFF. The chain joins TRBV29-1 to TRBJ1-1; D is perhaps TRBD1 (6 bases). Per the germline V gene, CDR1 is SQVTM and CDR2 is ANQGSEA. V lost 6 bases, J lost 0 bases, and 20 bases lay in between. This CDR3 spans 16 amino acids.

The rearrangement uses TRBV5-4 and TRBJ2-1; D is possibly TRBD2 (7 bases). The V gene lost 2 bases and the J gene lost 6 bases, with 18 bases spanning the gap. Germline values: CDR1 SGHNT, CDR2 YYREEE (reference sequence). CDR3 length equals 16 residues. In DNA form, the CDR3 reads TGTGCCAGCAGCTTTTCCCCGGGGCGGGGGCCCAATGAGCAGTTCTTC. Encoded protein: CASSFSPGRGPNEQFF.

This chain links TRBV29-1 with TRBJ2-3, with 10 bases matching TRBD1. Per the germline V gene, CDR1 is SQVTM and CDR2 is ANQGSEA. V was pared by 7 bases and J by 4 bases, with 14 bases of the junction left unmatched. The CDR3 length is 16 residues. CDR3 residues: CSGVETGGALADTQYF. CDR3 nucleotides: TGCAGCGGAGTGGAGACAGGGGGCGCCCTCGCAGATACGCAGTATTTT.

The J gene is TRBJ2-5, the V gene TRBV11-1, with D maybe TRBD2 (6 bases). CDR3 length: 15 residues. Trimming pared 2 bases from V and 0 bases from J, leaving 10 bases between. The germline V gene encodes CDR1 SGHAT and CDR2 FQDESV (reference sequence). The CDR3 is CASSLLSGDQETQYF. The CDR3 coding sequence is TGTGCCAGCAGCTTACTCTCGGGGGACCAAGAGACCCAGTACTTC.

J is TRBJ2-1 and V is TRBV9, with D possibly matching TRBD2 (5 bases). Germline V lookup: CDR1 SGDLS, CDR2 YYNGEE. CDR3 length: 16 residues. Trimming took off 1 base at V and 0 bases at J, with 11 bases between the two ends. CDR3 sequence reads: CASSVTGLGSYNEQFF. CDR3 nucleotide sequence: TGTGCCAGCAGCGTAACCGGACTCGGCTCCTACAATGAGCAGTTCTTC. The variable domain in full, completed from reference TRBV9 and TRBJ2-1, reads DSGVTQTPKHLITATGQRVTLRCSPRSGDLSVYWYQQSLDQGLQFLIQYYNGEERAKGNILERFSAQQFPDLHSELNLSSLELGDSALYFCASSVTGLGSYNEQFFGPGTRLTVL.

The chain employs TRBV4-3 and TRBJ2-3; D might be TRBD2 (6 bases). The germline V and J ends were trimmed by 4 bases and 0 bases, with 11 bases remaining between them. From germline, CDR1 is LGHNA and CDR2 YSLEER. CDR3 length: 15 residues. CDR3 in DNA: TGCGCCAGCAGCCGAGGGAGGAGCAGCACAGATACGCAGTATTTT. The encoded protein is CASSRGRSSTDTQYF.

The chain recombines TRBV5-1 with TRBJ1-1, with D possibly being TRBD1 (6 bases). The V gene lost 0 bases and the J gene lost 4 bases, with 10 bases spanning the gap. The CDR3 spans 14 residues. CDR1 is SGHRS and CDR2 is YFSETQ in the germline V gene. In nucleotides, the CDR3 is TGCGCCAGCAGCTTGGAGGGGGGGGGCACTGAAGCTTTCTTT. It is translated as CASSLEGGGTEAFF.

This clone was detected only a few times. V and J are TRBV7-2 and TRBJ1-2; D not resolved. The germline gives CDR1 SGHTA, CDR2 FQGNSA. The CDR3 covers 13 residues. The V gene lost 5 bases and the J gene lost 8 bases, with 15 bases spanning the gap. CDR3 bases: TGTGCCAGCAGCGTCCGGTCCCTCGAGGGCTACACCTTC. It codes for CASSVRSLEGYTF.